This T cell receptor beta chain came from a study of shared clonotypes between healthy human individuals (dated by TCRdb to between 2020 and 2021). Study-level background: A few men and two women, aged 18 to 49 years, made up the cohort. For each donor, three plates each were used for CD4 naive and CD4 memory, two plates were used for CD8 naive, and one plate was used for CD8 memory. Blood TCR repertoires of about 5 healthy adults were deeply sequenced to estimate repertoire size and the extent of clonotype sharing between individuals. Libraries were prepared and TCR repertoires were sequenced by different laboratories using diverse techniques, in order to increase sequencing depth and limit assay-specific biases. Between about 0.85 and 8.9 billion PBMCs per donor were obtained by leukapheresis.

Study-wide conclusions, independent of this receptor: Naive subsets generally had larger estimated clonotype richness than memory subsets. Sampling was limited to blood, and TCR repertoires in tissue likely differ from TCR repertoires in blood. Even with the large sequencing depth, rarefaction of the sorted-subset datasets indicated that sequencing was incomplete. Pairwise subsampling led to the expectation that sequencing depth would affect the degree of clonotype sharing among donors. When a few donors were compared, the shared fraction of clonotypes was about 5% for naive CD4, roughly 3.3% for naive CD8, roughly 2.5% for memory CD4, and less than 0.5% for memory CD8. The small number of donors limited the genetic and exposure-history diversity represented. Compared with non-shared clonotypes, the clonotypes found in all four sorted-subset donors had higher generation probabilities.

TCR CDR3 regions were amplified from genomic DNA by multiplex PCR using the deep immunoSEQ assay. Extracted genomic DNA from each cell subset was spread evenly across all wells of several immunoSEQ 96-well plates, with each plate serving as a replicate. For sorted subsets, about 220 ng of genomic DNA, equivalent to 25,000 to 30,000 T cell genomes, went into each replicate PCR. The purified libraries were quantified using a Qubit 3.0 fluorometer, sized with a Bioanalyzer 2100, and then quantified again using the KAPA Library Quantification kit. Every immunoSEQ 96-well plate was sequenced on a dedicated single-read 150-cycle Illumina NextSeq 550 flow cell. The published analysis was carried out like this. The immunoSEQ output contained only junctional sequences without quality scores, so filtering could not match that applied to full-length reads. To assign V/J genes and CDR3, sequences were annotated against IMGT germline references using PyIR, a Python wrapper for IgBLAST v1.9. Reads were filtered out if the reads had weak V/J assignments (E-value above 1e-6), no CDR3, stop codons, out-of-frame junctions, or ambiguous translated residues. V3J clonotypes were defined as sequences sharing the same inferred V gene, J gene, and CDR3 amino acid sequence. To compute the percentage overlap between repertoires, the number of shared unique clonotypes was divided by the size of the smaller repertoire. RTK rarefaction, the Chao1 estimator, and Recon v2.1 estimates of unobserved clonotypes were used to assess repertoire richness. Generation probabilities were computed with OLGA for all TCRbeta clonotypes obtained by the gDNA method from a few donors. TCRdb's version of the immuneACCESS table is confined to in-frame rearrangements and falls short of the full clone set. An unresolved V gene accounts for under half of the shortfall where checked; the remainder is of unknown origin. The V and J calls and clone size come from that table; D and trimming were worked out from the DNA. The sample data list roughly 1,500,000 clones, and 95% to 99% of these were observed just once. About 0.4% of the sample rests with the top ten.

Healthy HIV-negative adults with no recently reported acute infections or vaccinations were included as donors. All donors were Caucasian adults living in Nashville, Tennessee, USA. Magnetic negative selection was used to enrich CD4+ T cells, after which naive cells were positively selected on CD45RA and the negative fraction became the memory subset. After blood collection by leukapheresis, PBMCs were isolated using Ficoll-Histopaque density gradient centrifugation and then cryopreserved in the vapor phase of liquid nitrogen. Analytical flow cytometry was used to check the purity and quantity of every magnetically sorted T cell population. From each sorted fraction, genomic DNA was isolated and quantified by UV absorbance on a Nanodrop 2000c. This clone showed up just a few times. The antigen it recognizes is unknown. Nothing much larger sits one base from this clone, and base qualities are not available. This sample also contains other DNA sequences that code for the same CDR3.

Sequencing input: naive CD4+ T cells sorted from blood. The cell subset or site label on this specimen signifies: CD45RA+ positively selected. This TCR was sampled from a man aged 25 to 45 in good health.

The sequence in DNA is TGTGCCAGCAGCTTAGAAGGGGGGACTGAAGCTTTCTTT. Its translation is CASSLEGGTEAFF. The chain is assembled from TRBV7-9 and TRBJ1-1; TRBD1 is a weak D gene call, 6 bases matching. V was cut back by 1 base and J by 5 bases, leaving a gap of 8 bases between them. Measured from the cysteine to the phenylalanine, the CDR3 is 13 residues long. The only DNA kept is the CDR3, 39 bases in frame from the first base. From the germline V gene (reference sequence), CDR1 is SEHNR and CDR2 is FQNEAQ.